This TCR beta chain was recorded in a study of blood T cells in healthy people across ages. Findings and limits, study-wide: Per million T cells, TCR beta diversity dropped roughly linearly as age increased.

This clonotype was recorded a few times. Its antigen is currently unknown. The germline V and J ends were trimmed by 7 bases and 8 bases, with 18 bases remaining between them. The CDR3 is made up of 14 amino acids. CDR1 SGHTA and CDR2 FQGNSA come from the germline V gene. Each of the donors had approximately 10 milliliters of peripheral blood drawn into EDTA-treated Vacutainer tubes. The authors isolated at least 6.5 million PBMCs per sample. The second PCR ran roughly 7 to 12 cycles with a sample-barcoded 5' primer and J-beta primers. All samples yielded 3 million or more CDR3-containing paired-end reads. Each CDR3 protein is one row after TCRdb ran MiXCR on the 5' RACE reads. The sample records hundreds of thousands of distinct CDR3 sequences, 56% being singletons.

Input material: blood. The receptor's source is a man aged 35 to 55 in good health. V gene TRBV7-2 combines with J gene TRBJ2-1; no clear D gene. The CDR3 sequence is CASTHQAGEYEQFF. The CDR3 bases are TGTGCCAGCACCCATCAGGCTGGGGAATATGAGCAGTTCTTC.